The present TCR beta chain was sequenced within a study of cytomegalovirus exposure and HLA in healthy donors. Primers: 60 Vbeta forward and 13 Jbeta reverse. Method: immunoSEQ multiplex PCR; TCRdb's copy keeps in-frame clones and lacks some. The profile shows about 150,000 clones, roughly 68% of them singletons. The study's findings and limits: CMV serostatus was the only immune exposure information that was available.

CDR1 and CDR2 (germline): MNHNS, SASEGT. The V and J ends lost 0 bases and 8 bases, in that order; junction bases with no gene match: 5. The CDR3 is 14 amino acids. This clone was picked up one time. Its antigen is unidentified. The receptor's source is a man aged 30-40 years in good health and CMV-seropositive. The chain is built from TRBV6-1 and TRBJ1-1, with 8 bases that match TRBD1. Sequencing was performed on PBMCs. The CDR3 region is CASSEAYDRGEAFF. The CDR3 coding sequence is TGTGCCAGCAGTGAAGCATACGACAGGGGCGAAGCTTTCTTT.